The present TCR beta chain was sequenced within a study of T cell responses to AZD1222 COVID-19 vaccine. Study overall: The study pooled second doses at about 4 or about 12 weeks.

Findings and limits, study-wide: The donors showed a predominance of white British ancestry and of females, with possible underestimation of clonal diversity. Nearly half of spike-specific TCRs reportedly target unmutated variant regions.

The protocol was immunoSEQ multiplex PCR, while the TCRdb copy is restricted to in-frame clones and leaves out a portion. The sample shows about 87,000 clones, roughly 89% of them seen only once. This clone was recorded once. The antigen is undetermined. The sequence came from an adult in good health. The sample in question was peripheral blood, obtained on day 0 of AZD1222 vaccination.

The CDR3 reads CASSRDSVLGTEAFF. CDR3 coding DNA: TGTGCCAGCAGCCGCGACAGCGTATTAGGCACTGAAGCTTTCTTT. V and J are TRBV7-9 and TRBJ1-1; a weak D match, TRBD1 (5 bases). The V end was cut by 5 bases, the J end by 4 bases, with 17 bases between. The CDR3 has 15 residues. The germline V gene has CDR1 SEHNR and CDR2 FQNEAQ (reference sequence).